The 2 T cell receptor beta chains below all came from one sample that was sequenced in a study of T-cell memory formation after mild COVID-19. One entry per CDR3 protein results from TCRdb running MiXCR on the 5' RACE reads. The sample gives more than 350,000 distinct CDR3 sequences, 15% to 20% of which show up once; 20% to 25% is in the top ten. Sequenced material: PBMCs or a T cell subset sorted from them (not recorded which). The receptors were sampled from a young man who had mild COVID-19 (a few samples of this study predate the infection). Cell type and time point are not known.

The chain combines TRBV7-2 with TRBJ1-2; 7 nucleotides align to TRBD1. The CDR3 contains 14 residues. Looked up from germline, CDR1 is SGHTA and CDR2 is FQGNSA. Losses at the gene ends were 6 bases for V and 1 base for J; bases not matched to a gene: 5. In DNA form, the CDR3 reads TGTGCCAGCAGGAGGGACAGAGATAACTATGGCTACACCTTC. It yields the protein CASRRDRDNYGYTF.

The chain joins TRBV6-5 to TRBJ2-3; perhaps TRBD1 as D (6 bases). There are 14 residues in the CDR3. V was cut by 2 bases and J by 2 bases, with 8 bases left in between. Germline CDR1 MNHEY, CDR2 SVGAGI. For the CDR3, the DNA is TGTGCCAGCAGTTACCGACAGGACACAGATACGCAGTATTTT. It translates to CASSYRQDTDTQYF.